This paragraph covers one T cell receptor beta chain sequence. How the authors handled the data: The assay estimated nucleated cells by amplifying reference gene primers. Sequenced by immunoSEQ multiplex PCR; TCRdb stores in-frame clones only, minus some. The V and J calls and clone size were taken over from that table, and D and trimming were inferred from the DNA. This repertoire shows around 66,000 clones, around 87% found once; its top ten account for 6% to 8.5%. Trimming cost V 0 bases and J 3 bases, with 9 bases left between them. Germline assignment: CDR1 LGHDT and CDR2 YNNKEL (reference sequence). CDR3 length equals 14 residues. This sample is part of a study of blood T cell repertoires in COVID-19. Study-wide background: Spain, Italy and the United States supplied samples that represented acute and convalescent COVID-19.

Sequencing used peripheral blood. The receptor's source is a man aged 55-75 years with acute or convalescent COVID-19. The rearrangement links TRBV3-1 (or the pseudogene TRBV3-2) to TRBJ2-7; tentatively, D is TRBD2 (5 bases). The CDR3 DNA follows: TGTGCCAGCAGCCAAGAGAGGGTCGGCTACGAGCAGTACTTC. It specifies CASSQERVGYEQYF.